The clone carrying this T cell receptor (beta chain) occurred many times. Its antigen is still unknown. V lost 5 bases and J lost 4; bases outside the gene matches: 2. This CDR3 region has 14 residues. The TCRbeta library was prepared with unique molecular identifiers. TCRdb analysed the PCR reads with MiXCR anew, one entry per CDR3 protein. The sample carries 100,000 to 150,000 distinct CDR3 sequences, 23% recorded once. The data were taken from a study of T-cell reconstitution after alpha-beta-depleted transplantation in children. Study observations and caveats: Several hundred expanded graft clones reportedly were the source of alpha-beta T cells about two months after transplant. Newly generated T cells supplied most T-cell counts and diversity one year post-transplant.

Material: PBMCs, mostly from graft donor cells, obtained 180 days after TCRalphabeta/CD19-depleted stem cell transplant. The source of this sequence is a male patient aged 2 to 10 who had a stem cell transplant for chronic granulomatous disease, so the T cells may come from the graft donor. The rearrangement uses TRBV12-3 or TRBV12-4 and TRBJ2-2; 9 positions match TRBD2. DNA for the CDR3: TGTGCCAGCAGTCAGGGACTAGCCACCGGGGAGCTGTTTTTT. This encodes CASSQGLATGELFF.